This entry lists 10 T cell receptor beta chains sequenced from one sample in a study of blood T cell repertoires in COVID-19. Some clones are missing from TCRdb's copy, which holds only in-frame ones; the method was immunoSEQ multiplex PCR. The repertoire holds approximately 91,000 clones, about four fifths seen once, with around 22% in the top ten. Sample: peripheral blood. The source is a man in his 70s with acute or convalescent COVID-19.

There are a few counts of this clone. The chain joins TRBV4-1 to TRBJ1-4; D is perhaps TRBD1 (5 bases). The germline gives CDR1 MGHRA, CDR2 YSYEKL. Trimming took 5 bases from V and 4 from J, leaving 14 bases between them. CDR3 length: 15 amino acids. As DNA, the CDR3 is TGCGCCAGCAGCAGCCCGGGACTGCGTAATGAAAAACTGTTTTTT. This encodes CASSSPGLRNEKLFF.

This clone was counted a single time. The rearrangement joins TRBV11-1 to TRBJ1-2; 8 bases are shared with TRBD1. The ends lost 5 bases at V and 2 bases at J; junction bases unmatched: 7. The V gene's germline CDR1 is SGHAT and CDR2 FQDESV (reference sequence). The CDR3 loop spans 15 amino acids. Here the CDR3 reads CASSPSRTGNYGYTF. CDR3 DNA: TGTGCCAGCAGCCCATCCAGGACAGGGAACTATGGCTACACCTTC. Full variable domain (outside the CDR3, taken from reference TRBV11-1 and TRBJ1-2): EAEVAQSPRYKITEKSQAVAFWCDPISGHATLYWYRQILGQGPELLVQFQDESVVDDSQLPKDRFSAERLKGVDSTLKIQPAELGDSAMYLCASSPSRTGNYGYTFGSGTRLTVV.

The genes are TRBV18 and TRBJ2-5, with 7 bases aligning to TRBD1. The J segment lost 5 bases and the V segment lost 3 bases, leaving 9 bases of the junction unmatched. This CDR3 contains 15 residues. Germline loops: CDR1 KGHSH, CDR2 LQKENI. CDR3 sequence: CASSPLTGYPETQYF. In DNA, the CDR3 is TGTGCCAGCTCACCGTTGACAGGGTACCCTGAGACCCAGTACTTC.

About this clone itself: At one of its ends the junction is not consistent with the germline gene, which may arise from a read error. The chain uses TRBV11-3 and TRBJ1-1; D uncertain. Germline V gene lookup returns CDR1 SGHNT and CDR2 YENEEA. The CDR3 contains 13 residues. This CDR3 is CASGLDVQSEAFF. For the CDR3, the DNA is TGTGCCAGCGGCTTAGATGTCCAGTCTGAAGCTTTCTTT.

V usage is TRBV19 and J usage is TRBJ2-3, with 8 bases matching TRBD1. V shed 5 bases, J shed 0 bases, and the junction held 7 bases outside the gene matches. CDR1 is LNHDA, CDR2 SQIVND, per germline (reference sequence). This CDR3 is 16 amino acids long. DNA for the CDR3: TGTGCCAGTAGTTCCAACAGGGGGTCTAGCACAGATACGCAGTATTTT. Residues: CASSSNRGSSTDTQYF.

This rearrangement joins TRBV6-8 to TRBJ1-6; maybe TRBD1 (5 bases). The CDR3 loop spans 13 amino acids. The V and J ends lost 7 bases and 8 bases respectively, with 12 bases between them. Germline-derived CDR1 and CDR2 are MNHGY and SAAAGT. The CDR3 loop reads CASIKGTHSPLHF. The CDR3 DNA sequence: TGTGCCAGCATCAAGGGGACTCATTCACCCCTCCACTTT.

This chain links TRBV15 with TRBJ2-1; no clear D gene. V gave up 8 bases and J gave up 9 bases, with 14 bases separating them. CDR1 LNHNV and CDR2 YYDKDF come from the germline V gene (reference sequence). The length of the CDR3 is 12 residues. The CDR3 loop is CATCDTMSEQFF. As DNA, the CDR3 is TGTGCCACCTGCGATACTATGAGTGAGCAGTTCTTC.

The rearrangement joins TRBV24-1 to TRBJ2-6, with 9 positions matching TRBD1. V shed 3 bases, J shed 0 bases, and the junction held 8 bases outside the gene matches. The CDR3 has 19 residues. The germline CDR1 and CDR2 sequences are KGHDR and SFDVKD. In DNA, the CDR3 is TGTGCCACCAGTGATACGCTGGGACAGGGTAGCTCTGGGGCCAACGTCCTGACTTTC. This translates into CATSDTLGQGSSGANVLTF.

The chain carries TRBV7-2 and TRBJ1-3; the D is unclear. Germline CDR1 SGHTA, CDR2 FQGNSA. The CDR3 extends over 13 amino acids. Trimming took off 1 base at V and 4 bases at J, with 5 bases between the two ends. The CDR3 DNA reads TGTGCCAGCAGCTTAGACTTCGGAAACACCATATATTTT. Its protein product is CASSLDFGNTIYF.

This clone was counted a few times. The chain joins TRBV28 to TRBJ1-1; 7 bases match TRBD1. Per the germline V gene, CDR1 is MDHEN and CDR2 is SYDVKM. V trimming: 4 bases; J trimming: 4 bases; junction bases outside the gene matches: 3. The CDR3 extends over 13 amino acids. The CDR3 protein is CASSSGGSTEAFF. CDR3 DNA sequence: TGTGCCAGCAGTTCAGGGGGAAGCACTGAAGCTTTCTTT.